This T cell receptor beta chain was captured by sequencing in a study of radiotherapy plus CTLA-4 blockade in lung cancer. Study-level findings and limits: Among blood TCR repertoires after radiotherapy plus ipilimumab, tumor-derived clones expanded.

Germline V CDR1 and CDR2: SGHNT, YYREEE (reference sequence). V was pared by 4 bases and J by 3 bases, with 13 bases between. The CDR3 totals 14 residues. This clone was picked up a small number of times. Its antigen is as yet unknown. Method: immunoSEQ multiplex PCR; TCRdb's copy keeps in-frame clones and lacks some. This table holds 53,000 or so clones, 88% found once. The rearrangement joins TRBV5-4 to TRBJ1-1; a possible D gene is TRBD1 (5 bases). The clonotype was recovered from a human donor with non-small cell lung cancer whose response to radiotherapy plus ipilimumab could not be evaluated. Source: peripheral blood, taken from a patient treated with radiotherapy plus ipilimumab. In DNA, the CDR3 is TGTGCCAGCAGCCCCACAGGTAGTCACACTGAAGCTTTCTTT. Its translation is CASSPTGSHTEAFF.